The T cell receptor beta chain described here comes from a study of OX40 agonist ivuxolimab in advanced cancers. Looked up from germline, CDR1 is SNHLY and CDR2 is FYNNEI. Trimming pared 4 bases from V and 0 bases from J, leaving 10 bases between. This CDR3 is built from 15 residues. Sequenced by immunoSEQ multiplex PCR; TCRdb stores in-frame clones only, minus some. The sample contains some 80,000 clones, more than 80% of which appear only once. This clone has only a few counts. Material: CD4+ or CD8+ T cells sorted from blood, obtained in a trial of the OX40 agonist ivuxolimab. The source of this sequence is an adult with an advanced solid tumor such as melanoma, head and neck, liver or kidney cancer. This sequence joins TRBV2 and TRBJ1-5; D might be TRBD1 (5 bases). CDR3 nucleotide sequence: TGTGCCAGCAGTGCTGGGGGTAGTAGCAATCAGCCCCAGCATTTT. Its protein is CASSAGGSSNQPQHF.